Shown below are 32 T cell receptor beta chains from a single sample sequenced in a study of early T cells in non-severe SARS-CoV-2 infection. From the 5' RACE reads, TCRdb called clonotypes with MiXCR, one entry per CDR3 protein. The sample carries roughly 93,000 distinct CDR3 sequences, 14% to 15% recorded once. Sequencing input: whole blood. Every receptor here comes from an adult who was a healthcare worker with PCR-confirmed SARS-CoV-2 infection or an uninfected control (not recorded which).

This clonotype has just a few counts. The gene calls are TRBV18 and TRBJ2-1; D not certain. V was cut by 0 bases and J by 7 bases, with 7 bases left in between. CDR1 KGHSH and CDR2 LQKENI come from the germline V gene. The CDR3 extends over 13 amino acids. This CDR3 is CASSPPVGNEQFF. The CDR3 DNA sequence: TGTGCCAGCTCACCACCGGTAGGGAATGAGCAGTTCTTC.

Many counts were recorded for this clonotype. The CDR3 loop is CASSLGVMESGRNTGELFF. In DNA, the CDR3 is TGTGCCAGCAGCTTGGGTGTCATGGAAAGCGGGAGGAACACCGGGGAGCTGTTTTTT. The chain carries TRBV5-4 and TRBJ2-2; 8 nucleotides match TRBD2. The CDR3 has 19 residues. The V and J ends lost 0 bases and 1 base, in that order; junction bases with no gene match: 11. The germline CDR1 and CDR2 sequences are SGHNT and YYREEE (reference sequence).

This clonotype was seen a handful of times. CDR3 in amino acids: CSVEIDFNEQFF. The CDR3 nucleotides read TGCAGCGTTGAGATAGACTTCAATGAGCAGTTCTTC. This chain uses TRBV29-1 with TRBJ2-1; no firm D call. The CDR3 has 12 amino acids. Deletions cut 3 bases from V and 6 bases from J, with 9 bases between. Germline-derived CDR1 and CDR2 are SQVTM and ANQGSEA.

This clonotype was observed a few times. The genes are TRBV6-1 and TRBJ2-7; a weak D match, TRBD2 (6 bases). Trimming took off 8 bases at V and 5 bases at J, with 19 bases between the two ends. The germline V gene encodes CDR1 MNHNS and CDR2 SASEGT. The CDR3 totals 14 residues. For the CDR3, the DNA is TGTGCCAGCGCCCCCGGGCCGGGAGCCCACGAGCAGTACGTC. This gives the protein CASAPGPGAHEQYV.

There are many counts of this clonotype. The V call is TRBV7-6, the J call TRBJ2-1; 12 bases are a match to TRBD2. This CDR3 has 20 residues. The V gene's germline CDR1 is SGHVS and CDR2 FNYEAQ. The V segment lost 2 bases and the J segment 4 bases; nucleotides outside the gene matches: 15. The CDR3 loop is CASSLKLAGGTSSRYNEQFF. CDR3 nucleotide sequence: TGTGCCAGCAGCTTAAAACTAGCGGGGGGCACTTCCTCCAGATACAATGAGCAGTTCTTC.

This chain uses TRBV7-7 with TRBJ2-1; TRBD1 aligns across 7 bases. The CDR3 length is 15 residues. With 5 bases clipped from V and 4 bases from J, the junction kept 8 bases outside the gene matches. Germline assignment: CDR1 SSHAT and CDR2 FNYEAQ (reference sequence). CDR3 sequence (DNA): TGTGCCAGCAGCCCTAGTAGGGGGCCGTACAATGAGCAGTTCTTC. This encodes CASSPSRGPYNEQFF.

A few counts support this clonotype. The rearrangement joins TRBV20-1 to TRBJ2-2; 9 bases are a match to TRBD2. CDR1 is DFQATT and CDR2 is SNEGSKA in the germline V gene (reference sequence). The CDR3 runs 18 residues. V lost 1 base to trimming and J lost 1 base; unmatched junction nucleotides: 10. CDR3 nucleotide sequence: TGCAGTGCTAGAGTCTTGTCGGCGGGAGGGAAGAACACCGGGGAGCTGTTTTTT. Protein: CSARVLSAGGKNTGELFF.

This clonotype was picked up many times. The CDR3: CASSLYQGTDGELFF. CDR3 DNA sequence: TGTGCCAGCAGTTTATACCAGGGTACGGACGGGGAGCTGTTTTTT. The V gene is TRBV27, the J gene TRBJ2-2; maybe TRBD1 (5 bases). Germline loops: CDR1 MNHEY, CDR2 SMNVEV (reference sequence). The V gene lost 1 base and the J gene lost 7 bases, with 13 bases spanning the gap. The CDR3 runs 15 residues.

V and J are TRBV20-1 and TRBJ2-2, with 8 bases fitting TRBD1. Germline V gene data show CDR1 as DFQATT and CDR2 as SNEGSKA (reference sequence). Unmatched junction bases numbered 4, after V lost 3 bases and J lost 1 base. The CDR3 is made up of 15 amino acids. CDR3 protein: CSARLGTGNTGELFF. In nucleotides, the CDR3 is TGCAGTGCTAGGCTGGGGACAGGGAACACCGGGGAGCTGTTTTTT.

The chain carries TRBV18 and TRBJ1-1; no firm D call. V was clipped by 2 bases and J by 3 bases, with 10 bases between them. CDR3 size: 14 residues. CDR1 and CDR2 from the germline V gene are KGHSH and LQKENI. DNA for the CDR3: TGTGCCAGCTCACCAAGAGAGACTCACACTGAAGCTTTCTTT. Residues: CASSPRETHTEAFF.

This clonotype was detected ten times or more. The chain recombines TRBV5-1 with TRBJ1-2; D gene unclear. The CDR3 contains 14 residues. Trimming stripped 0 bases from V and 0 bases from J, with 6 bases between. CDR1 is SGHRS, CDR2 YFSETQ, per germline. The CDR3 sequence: CASSLDGANYGYTF. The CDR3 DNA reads TGCGCCAGCAGCTTGGACGGCGCTAACTATGGCTACACCTTC.

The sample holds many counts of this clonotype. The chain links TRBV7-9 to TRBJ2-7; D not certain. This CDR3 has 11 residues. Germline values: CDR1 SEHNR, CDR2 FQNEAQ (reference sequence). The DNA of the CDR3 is TGTGCCAGCGGCTTCAGCTACGAGCAGTACGTC. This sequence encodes CASGFSYEQYV.

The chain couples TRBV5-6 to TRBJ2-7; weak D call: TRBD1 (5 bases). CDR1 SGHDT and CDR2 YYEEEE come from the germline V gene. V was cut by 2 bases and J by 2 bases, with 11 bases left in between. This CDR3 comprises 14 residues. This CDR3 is CASSFGHPTYEQYV. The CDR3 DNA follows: TGTGCCAGCAGCTTTGGACATCCTACCTACGAGCAGTACGTC.

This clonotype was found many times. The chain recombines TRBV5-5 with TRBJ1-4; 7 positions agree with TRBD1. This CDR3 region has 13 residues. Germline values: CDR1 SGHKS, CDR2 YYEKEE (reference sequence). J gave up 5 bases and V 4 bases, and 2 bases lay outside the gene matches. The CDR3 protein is CASSRQGNEKLFF. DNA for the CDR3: TGTGCCAGCAGCCGACAGGGCAATGAAAAACTGTTTTTT.

The CDR3 nucleotides read TGTGCCAGCAGTGAAATGGGTGAGGCGGCTGGCTACACCTTC. This codes for CASSEMGEAAGYTF. The V gene is TRBV6-1, the J gene TRBJ1-2; D gene ambiguous. The CDR3 has 14 residues. Germline lookup yields CDR1 MNHNS and CDR2 SASEGT. The V end lost 2 bases, the J end lost 7 bases, and 14 bases lay between the germline ends.

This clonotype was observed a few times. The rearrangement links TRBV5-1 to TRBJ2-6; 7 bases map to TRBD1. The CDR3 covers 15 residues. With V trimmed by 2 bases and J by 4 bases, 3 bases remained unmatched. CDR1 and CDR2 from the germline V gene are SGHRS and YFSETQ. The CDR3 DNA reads TGCGCCAGCAGCTTCACAGGGGTCGGGGCCAACGTCCTGACTTTC. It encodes CASSFTGVGANVLTF.

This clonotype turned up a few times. CDR3 residues: CASSVDWNTDTQYF. The CDR3 nucleotides read TGTGCCAGCAGCGTAGACTGGAACACAGATACGCAGTATTTT. This chain links TRBV9 with TRBJ2-3; D call uncertain. CDR3 size: 14 residues. Trimming cost V 0 bases and J 2 bases, with 7 bases left between them. CDR1 and CDR2 (germline): SGDLS, YYNGEE.

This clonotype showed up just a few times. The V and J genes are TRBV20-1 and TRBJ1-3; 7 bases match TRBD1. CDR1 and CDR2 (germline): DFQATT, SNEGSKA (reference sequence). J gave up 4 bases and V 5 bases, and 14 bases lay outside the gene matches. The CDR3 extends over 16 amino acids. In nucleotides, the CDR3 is TGCAGTGCTCAAACCGTACTGGGACAGACCGGAAACACCATATATTTT. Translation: CSAQTVLGQTGNTIYF.

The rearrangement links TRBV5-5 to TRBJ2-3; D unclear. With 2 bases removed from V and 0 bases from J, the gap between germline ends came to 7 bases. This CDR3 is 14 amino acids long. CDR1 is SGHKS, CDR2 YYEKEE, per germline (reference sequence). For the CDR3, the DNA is TGTGCCAGCAGCTTCCAGACAAGCACAGATACGCAGTATTTT. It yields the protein CASSFQTSTDTQYF.

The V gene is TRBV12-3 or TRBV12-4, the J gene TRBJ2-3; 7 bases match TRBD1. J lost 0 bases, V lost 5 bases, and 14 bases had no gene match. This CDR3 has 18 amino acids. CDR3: CASSHVRTGPTSTDTQYF. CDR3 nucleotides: TGTGCCAGCAGTCACGTTCGGACAGGACCCACTAGCACAGATACGCAGTATTTT.

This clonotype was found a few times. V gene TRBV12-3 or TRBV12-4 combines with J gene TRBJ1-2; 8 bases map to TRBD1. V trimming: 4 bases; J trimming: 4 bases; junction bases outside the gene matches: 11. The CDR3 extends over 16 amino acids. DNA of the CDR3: TGTGCCAGCAGTTGGGCCCAGGGGGCTATCTCCTATGGCTACACCTTC. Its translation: CASSWAQGAISYGYTF.

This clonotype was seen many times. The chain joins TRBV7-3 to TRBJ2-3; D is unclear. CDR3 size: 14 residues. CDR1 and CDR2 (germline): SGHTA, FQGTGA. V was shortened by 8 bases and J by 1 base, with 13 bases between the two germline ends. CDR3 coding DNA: TGTGCCAGCGAGGTCTCCGGAGGCACAGATACGCAGTATTTT. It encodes CASEVSGGTDTQYF.

The CDR3 sequence: CASSLYGTSTDTQYF. The DNA of the CDR3 is TGTGCCAGCAGCTTATACGGAACTAGCACAGATACGCAGTATTTT. The gene calls are TRBV11-2 and TRBJ2-3; D ambiguous. The germline CDR1 and CDR2 sequences are SGHAT and FQNNGV. This CDR3 is 15 amino acids long. Deletions cut 2 bases from V and 0 bases from J, with 9 bases between. Full variable domain (missing parts from reference TRBV11-2 and TRBJ2-3): EAGVAQSPRYKIIEKRQSVAFWCNPISGHATLYWYQQILGQGPKLLIQFQNNGVVDDSQLPKDRFSAERLKGVDSTLKIQPAKLEDSAVYLCASSLYGTSTDTQYFGPGTRLTVL.

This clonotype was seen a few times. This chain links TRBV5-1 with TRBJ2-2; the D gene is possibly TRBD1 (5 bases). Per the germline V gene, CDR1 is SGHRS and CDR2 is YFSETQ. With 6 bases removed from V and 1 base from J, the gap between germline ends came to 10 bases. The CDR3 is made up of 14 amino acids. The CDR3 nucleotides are TGCGCCAGCACAGACAGTCTGAACACCGGGGAGCTGTTTTTT. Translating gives CASTDSLNTGELFF. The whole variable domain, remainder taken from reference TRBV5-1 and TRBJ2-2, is KAGVTQTPRYLIKTRGQQVTLSCSPISGHRSVSWYQQTPGQGLQFLFEYFSETQRNKGNFPGRFSGRQFSNSRSEMNVSTLELGDSALYLCASTDSLNTGELFFGEGSRLTVL.

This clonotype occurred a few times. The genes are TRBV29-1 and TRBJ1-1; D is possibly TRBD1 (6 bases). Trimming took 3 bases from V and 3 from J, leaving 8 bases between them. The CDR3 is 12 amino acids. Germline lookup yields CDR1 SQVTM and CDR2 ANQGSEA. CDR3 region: CSVDRGDTEAFF. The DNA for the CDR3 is TGCAGCGTTGACAGGGGCGACACTGAAGCTTTCTTT.

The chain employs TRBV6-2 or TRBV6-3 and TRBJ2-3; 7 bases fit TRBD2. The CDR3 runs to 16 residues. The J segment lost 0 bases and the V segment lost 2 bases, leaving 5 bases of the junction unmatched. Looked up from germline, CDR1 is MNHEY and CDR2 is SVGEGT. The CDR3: CASSYVAGESTDTQYF. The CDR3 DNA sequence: TGTGCCAGCAGTTACGTTGCGGGGGAAAGCACAGATACGCAGTATTTT.

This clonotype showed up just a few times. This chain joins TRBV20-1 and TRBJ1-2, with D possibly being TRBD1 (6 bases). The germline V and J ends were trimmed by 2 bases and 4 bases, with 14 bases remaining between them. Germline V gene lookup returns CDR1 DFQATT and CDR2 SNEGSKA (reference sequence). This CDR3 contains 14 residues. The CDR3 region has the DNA TGCAGTGCTAGACCAATGGACAGTGTCTATGGCTACACCTTC. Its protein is CSARPMDSVYGYTF.

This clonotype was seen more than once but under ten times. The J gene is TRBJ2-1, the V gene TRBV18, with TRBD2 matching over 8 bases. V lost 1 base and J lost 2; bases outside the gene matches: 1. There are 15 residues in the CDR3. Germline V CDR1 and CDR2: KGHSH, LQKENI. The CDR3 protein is CASSPRSGAYNEQFF. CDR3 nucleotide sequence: TGTGCCAGCTCACCACGTAGCGGGGCCTACAATGAGCAGTTCTTC.

CDR3 region: CASRHPGQGADTGELFF. The CDR3 nucleotides read TGCGCCAGCCGCCATCCGGGACAGGGGGCCGACACCGGGGAGCTGTTTTTT. The chain combines TRBV5-1 with TRBJ2-2, with 12 nucleotides matching TRBD1. J was trimmed by 3 bases and V by 7 bases; bases with no gene match: 10. Germline values: CDR1 SGHRS, CDR2 YFSETQ. This CDR3 has 17 amino acids.

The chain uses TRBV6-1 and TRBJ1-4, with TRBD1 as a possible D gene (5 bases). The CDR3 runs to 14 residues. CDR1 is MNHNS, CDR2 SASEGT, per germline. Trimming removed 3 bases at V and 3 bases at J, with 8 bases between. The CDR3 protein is CASSDGGANEKLFF. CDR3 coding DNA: TGTGCCAGCAGTGACGGGGGGGCTAATGAAAAACTGTTTTTT.

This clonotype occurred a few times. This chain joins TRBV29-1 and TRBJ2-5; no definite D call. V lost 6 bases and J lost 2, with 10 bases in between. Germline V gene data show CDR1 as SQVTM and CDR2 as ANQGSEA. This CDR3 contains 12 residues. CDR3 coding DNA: TGCAGCGTGGATTTAACGCAAGAGACCCAGTACTTC. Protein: CSVDLTQETQYF. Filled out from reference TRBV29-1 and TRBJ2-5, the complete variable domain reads SAVISQKPSRDICQRGTSLTIQCQVDSQVTMMFWYRQQPGQSLTLIATANQGSEATYESGFVIDKFPISRPNLTFSTLTVSNMSPEDSSIYLCSVDLTQETQYFGPGTRLLVL.

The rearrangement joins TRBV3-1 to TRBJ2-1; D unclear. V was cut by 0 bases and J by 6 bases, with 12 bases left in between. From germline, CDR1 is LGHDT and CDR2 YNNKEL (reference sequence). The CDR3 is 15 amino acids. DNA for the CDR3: TGTGCCAGCAGCCAAGACCTCCTGGCGGTCAATGAGCAGTTCTTC. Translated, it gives CASSQDLLAVNEQFF.